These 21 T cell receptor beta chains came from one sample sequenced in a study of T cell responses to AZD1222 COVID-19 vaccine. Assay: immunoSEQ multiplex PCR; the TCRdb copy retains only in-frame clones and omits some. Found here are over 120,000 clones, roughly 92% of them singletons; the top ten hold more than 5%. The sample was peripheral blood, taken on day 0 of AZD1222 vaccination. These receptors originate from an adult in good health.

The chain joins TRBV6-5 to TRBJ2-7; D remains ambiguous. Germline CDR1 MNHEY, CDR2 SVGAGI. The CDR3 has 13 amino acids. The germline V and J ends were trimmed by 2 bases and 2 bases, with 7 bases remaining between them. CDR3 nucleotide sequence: TGTGCCAGCAGTTACCGGTCAGCCTACGAGCAGTACTTC. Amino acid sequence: CASSYRSAYEQYF.

The CDR3 DNA is TGTGCCAGCAGTGCACGGGAGTATAGCAATCAGCCCCAGCATTTT. Its translation: CASSAREYSNQPQHF. The chain is built from TRBV9 and TRBJ1-5, with D unresolved. This CDR3 contains 15 residues. V lost 5 bases to trimming and J lost 0 bases, with 12 bases between them. Germline values: CDR1 SGDLS, CDR2 YYNGEE.

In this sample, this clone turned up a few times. CDR3 nucleotide sequence: TGTGCCAGCAGCAAGCGACAGGGGAATTCACCCCTCCACTTT. Amino acids: CASSKRQGNSPLHF. The V gene is TRBV7-9, the J gene TRBJ1-6; 8 positions agree with TRBD1. The CDR3 totals 14 residues. V lost 5 bases to trimming and J lost 7 bases; unmatched junction nucleotides: 4. Germline-derived CDR1 and CDR2 are SEHNR and FQNEAQ (reference sequence).

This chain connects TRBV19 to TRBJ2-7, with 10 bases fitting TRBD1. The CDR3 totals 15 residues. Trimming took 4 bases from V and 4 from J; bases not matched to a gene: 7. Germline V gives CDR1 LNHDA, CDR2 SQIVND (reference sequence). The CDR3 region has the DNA TGTGCCAGTAGTAAATCCGGGACAGGGGTTTACGAGCAGTACTTC. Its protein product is CASSKSGTGVYEQYF.

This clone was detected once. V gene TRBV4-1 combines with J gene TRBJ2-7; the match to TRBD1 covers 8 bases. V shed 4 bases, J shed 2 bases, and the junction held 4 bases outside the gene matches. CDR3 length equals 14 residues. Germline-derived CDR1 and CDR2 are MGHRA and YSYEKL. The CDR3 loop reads CASSPRDRTYEQYF. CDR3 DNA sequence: TGCGCCAGCAGCCCACGGGACAGGACCTACGAGCAGTACTTC.

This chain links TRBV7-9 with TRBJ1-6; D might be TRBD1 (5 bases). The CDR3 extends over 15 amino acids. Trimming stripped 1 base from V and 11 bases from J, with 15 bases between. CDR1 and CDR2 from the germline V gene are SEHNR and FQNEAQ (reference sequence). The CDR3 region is CASSLDGGINPPLHF. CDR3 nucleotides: TGTGCCAGCAGCTTAGACGGGGGGATCAACCCACCCCTCCACTTT.

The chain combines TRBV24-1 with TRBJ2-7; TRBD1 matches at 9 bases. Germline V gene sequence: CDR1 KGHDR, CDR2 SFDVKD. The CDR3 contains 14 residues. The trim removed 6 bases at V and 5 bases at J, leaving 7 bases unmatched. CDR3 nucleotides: TGTGCCACCAGTTCGCCGACAGGGGGTGACGAGCAGTACTTC. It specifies CATSSPTGGDEQYF.

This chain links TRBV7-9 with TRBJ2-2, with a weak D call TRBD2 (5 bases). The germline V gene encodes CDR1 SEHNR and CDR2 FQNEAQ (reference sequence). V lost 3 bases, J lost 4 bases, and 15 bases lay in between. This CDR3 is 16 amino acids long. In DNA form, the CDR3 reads TGTGCCAGCAGCTTTCTTCCGGGGTTAAGCACCGGGGAGCTGTTTTTT. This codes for CASSFLPGLSTGELFF.

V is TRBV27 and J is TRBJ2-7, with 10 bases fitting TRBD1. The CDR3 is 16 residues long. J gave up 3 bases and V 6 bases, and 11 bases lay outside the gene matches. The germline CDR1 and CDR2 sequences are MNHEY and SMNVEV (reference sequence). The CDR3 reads CASSIFPGQGYYEQYF. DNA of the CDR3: TGTGCCAGCAGCATTTTCCCGGGACAGGGGTACTACGAGCAGTACTTC.

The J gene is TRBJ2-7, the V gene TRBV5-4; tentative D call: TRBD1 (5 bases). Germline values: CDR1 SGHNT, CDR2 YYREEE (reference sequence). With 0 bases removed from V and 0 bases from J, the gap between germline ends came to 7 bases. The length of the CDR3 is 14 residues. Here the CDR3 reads CASSLAGNSYEQYF. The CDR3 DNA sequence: TGTGCCAGCAGCTTGGCAGGGAACTCCTACGAGCAGTACTTC.

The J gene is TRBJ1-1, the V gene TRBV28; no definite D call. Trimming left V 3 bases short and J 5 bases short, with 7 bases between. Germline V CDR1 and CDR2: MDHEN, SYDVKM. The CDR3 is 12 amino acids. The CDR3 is CASSFVGTEAFF. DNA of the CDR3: TGTGCCAGCAGTTTCGTGGGAACTGAAGCTTTCTTT.

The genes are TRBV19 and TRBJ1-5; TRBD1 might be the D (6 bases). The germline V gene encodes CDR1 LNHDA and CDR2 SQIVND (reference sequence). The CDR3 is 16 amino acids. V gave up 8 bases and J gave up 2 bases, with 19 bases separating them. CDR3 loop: CASHTNAGVGNQPQHF. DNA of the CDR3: TGTGCCAGTCATACTAACGCAGGGGTGGGCAATCAGCCCCAGCATTTT.

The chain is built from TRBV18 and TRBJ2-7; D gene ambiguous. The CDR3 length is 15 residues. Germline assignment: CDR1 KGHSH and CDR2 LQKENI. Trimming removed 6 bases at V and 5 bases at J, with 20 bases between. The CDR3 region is CASSFPGPRSDEQYF. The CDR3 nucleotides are TGTGCCAGCTCTTTCCCGGGTCCCAGGTCCGACGAGCAGTACTTC.

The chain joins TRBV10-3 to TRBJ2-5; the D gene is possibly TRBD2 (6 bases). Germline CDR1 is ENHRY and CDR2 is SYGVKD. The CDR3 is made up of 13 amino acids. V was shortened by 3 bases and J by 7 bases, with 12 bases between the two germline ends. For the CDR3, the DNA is TGTGCCATCAGTGAATTGGAGGGCGGGACCCAGTACTTC. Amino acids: CAISELEGGTQYF.

CDR3 sequence (DNA): TGTGCCAGTAGTTCCCGTGGGGGGACCCAGTACTTC. It is translated as CASSSRGGTQYF. This sequence joins TRBV19 and TRBJ2-5, with D tentatively TRBD1 or TRBD2 (5 bases each). The V gene's germline CDR1 is LNHDA and CDR2 SQIVND (reference sequence). V lost 5 bases and J 7 bases, leaving 11 bases between the germline ends. The CDR3 totals 12 residues.

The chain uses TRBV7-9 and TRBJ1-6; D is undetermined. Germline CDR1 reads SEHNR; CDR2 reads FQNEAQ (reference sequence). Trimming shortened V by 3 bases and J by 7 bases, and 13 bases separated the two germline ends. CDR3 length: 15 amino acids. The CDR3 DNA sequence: TGTGCCAGCAGCTTGGGGTCTTCTGTAAATTCACCCCTCCACTTT. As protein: CASSLGSSVNSPLHF.

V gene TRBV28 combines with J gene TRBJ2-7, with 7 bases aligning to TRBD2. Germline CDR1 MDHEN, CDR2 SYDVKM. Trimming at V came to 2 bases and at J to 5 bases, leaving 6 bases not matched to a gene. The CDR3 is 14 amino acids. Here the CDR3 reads CASSLLAALNEQYF. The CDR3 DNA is TGTGCCAGCAGTTTACTAGCGGCACTTAACGAGCAGTACTTC.

Here the CDR3 DNA reads TGTGCCAGCAGCGTAAGGTCAAGGGCCACAGATACGCAGTATTTT. Protein: CASSVRSRATDTQYF. This chain links TRBV9 with TRBJ2-3; no clear D gene. From germline, CDR1 is SGDLS and CDR2 YYNGEE. This CDR3 has 15 residues. V lost 1 base and J 2 bases, leaving 11 bases between the germline ends.

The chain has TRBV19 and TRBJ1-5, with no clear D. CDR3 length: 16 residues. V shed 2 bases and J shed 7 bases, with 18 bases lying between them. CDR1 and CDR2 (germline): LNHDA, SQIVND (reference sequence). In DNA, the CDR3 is TGTGCCAGTAGTATACGGCCCTCGGGGAGTTGGCAGCCCCAGCATTTT. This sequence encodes CASSIRPSGSWQPQHF.

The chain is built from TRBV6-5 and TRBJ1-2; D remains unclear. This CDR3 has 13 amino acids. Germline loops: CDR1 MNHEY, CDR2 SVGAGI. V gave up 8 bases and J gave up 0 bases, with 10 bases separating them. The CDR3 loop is CASSDPANYGYTF. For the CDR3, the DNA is TGTGCCAGCTCCGACCCCGCTAACTATGGCTACACCTTC.

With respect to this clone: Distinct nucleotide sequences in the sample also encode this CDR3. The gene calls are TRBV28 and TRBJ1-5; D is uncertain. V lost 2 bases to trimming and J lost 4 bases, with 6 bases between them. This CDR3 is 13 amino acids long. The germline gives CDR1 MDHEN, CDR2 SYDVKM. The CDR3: CASSLSGNQPQHF. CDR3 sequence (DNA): TGTGCCAGCAGTTTAAGCGGAAATCAGCCCCAGCATTTT.